These 25 T cell receptor beta chains came from one sample sequenced in a study of graft-versus-host responses after intestinal transplantation (dated by TCRdb to the early 2020s). The time point label of this sample denotes: cells obtained before transplantation from donor or recipient. No antigen is known for these receptors. Library construction relied on the immunoSEQ multiplex PCR assay. Entries here come from immuneACCESS through TCRdb and include only in-frame sequences with V and J called. Some clones fail to appear in such tables; in the studies checked, an unresolved V gene covers under half of the shortfall, and the cause of the remainder is unknown. A total of some 82,000 clones appear in this sample, around 87% of them only once. Of the sample, 7.5% to 8.5% falls within the top ten clones. The material was unstimulated CD8+ T cells sorted from spleen or lymph node cells, obtained before transplant. The receptor source for this set is a human donor who was the organ donor for an intestinal transplant.

The chain couples TRBV7-9 to TRBJ2-2, with a possible D match to TRBD1 (5 bases). Per the germline V gene, CDR1 is SEHNR and CDR2 is FQNEAQ (reference sequence). CDR3 length equals 19 residues. V was trimmed by 4 bases and J by 7 bases, leaving 28 bases between them. CDR3 DNA sequence: TGTGCCAGCAGCTCCACCCTCCCTGCGGCAGGGCAGCTTGGCGGGGAGCTGTTTTTT. Translating gives CASSSTLPAAGQLGGELFF.

The chain recombines TRBV10-2 with TRBJ2-7, with 7 bases that match TRBD1. Unmatched junction bases numbered 6, after V lost 5 bases and J lost 2 bases. The CDR3 totals 14 residues. Germline-derived CDR1 and CDR2 are WSHSY and SAAADI. CDR3 in DNA: TGCGCCAGCAGTTTCATCCAGGGGGCCTACGAGCAGTACTTC. This encodes CASSFIQGAYEQYF.

The CDR3 sequence is CAWRIETGYGYTF. The CDR3 DNA reads as TGTGCCTGGCGGATAGAAACAGGGTACGGCTACACCTTC. This chain uses TRBV30 with TRBJ1-2; possibly TRBD1 for D (6 bases). This CDR3 contains 13 residues. Germline lookup yields CDR1 GTSNPN and CDR2 SVGIG (reference sequence). Trimming pared 5 bases from V and 8 bases from J, leaving 18 bases between.

The genes are TRBV7-9 and TRBJ1-6; D might be TRBD1 (5 bases). Germline V CDR1 and CDR2: SEHNR, FQNEAQ (reference sequence). The V end lost 4 bases, the J end lost 5 bases, and 12 bases lay between the germline ends. CDR3 length: 15 amino acids. The CDR3, as DNA: TGTGCCAGCAGCTCCCCTGGGACCAATAATTCACCCCTCCACTTT. Amino acid sequence: CASSSPGTNNSPLHF.

This chain joins TRBV4-1 and TRBJ2-7; a weak D match, TRBD2 (5 bases). The CDR3 is made up of 14 amino acids. Germline values: CDR1 MGHRA, CDR2 YSYEKL. Trimming took 2 bases from V and 5 from J, leaving 13 bases between them. CDR3 sequence (DNA): TGCGCCAGCAGCCAATGGGATACGGGGAACGAGCAGTACTTC. Translating gives CASSQWDTGNEQYF.

V usage is TRBV6-1 and J usage is TRBJ1-1, with a weak D call TRBD1 (5 bases). The CDR3 is 14 amino acids. V was cut by 2 bases and J by 5 bases, with 12 bases left in between. In germline, CDR1 is MNHNS, CDR2 SASEGT. CDR3 bases: TGTGCCAGCAGTGAAATTGCAGGGCCAACTGAAGCTTTCTTT. Protein: CASSEIAGPTEAFF.

This clone has just a few counts. V and J are TRBV5-1 and TRBJ1-3; possible D gene TRBD1, 5 bases. CDR1 SGHRS and CDR2 YFSETQ come from the germline V gene. The V end was cut by 5 bases, the J end by 9 bases, with 24 bases between. This CDR3 is 16 amino acids long. The CDR3 is CASSWGPGRSESTIYF. As DNA, the CDR3 is TGCGCCAGCAGTTGGGGACCGGGGAGGAGCGAGAGCACCATATATTTT.

This clone turned up a few times. This chain connects TRBV27 to TRBJ2-1; perhaps TRBD2 as D (5 bases). Germline V gene sequence: CDR1 MNHEY, CDR2 SMNVEV (reference sequence). This CDR3 comprises 14 residues. The V gene lost 5 bases and the J gene lost 2 bases, with 10 bases spanning the gap. CDR3 in amino acids: CASSRGSTYNEQFF. The CDR3 coding sequence is TGTGCCAGCAGTCGCGGGTCAACCTACAATGAGCAGTTCTTC.

The chain couples TRBV6-1 to TRBJ2-1; 11 nucleotides line up with TRBD2. This CDR3 has 15 amino acids. Germline CDR1 MNHNS, CDR2 SASEGT. After removal of 5 bases from V and 6 bases from J, the junction contained 6 bases not matched to a gene. The CDR3 loop is CASSLAGGPINEQFF. CDR3 bases: TGTGCCAGCAGTTTAGCGGGGGGGCCTATCAATGAGCAGTTCTTC.

The chain uses TRBV4-1 and TRBJ2-1, with D tentatively TRBD1 or TRBD2 (5 bases each). CDR3 size: 14 residues. Trimming took 1 base from V and 6 from J, leaving 10 bases between them. Germline V gene lookup returns CDR1 MGHRA and CDR2 YSYEKL. The CDR3 sequence is CASSQVEGPNEQFF. The DNA for the CDR3 is TGCGCCAGCAGCCAAGTTGAGGGGCCCAATGAGCAGTTCTTC.

This chain links TRBV2 with TRBJ1-2, with D perhaps TRBD1 (5 bases). The CDR3 extends over 14 amino acids. CDR1 and CDR2 from the germline V gene are SNHLY and FYNNEI. Between the trimmed V and J ends, which lost 1 base and 8 bases, there was a span of 14 bases. CDR3 in amino acids: CASSEGQGAGGYTF. Here the CDR3 DNA reads TGTGCCAGCAGTGAAGGTCAGGGTGCGGGGGGCTACACCTTC.

Details on this clone: One junction end disagrees with the germline gene, perhaps due to a read error. The chain couples TRBV9 to TRBJ2-6, with D tentatively TRBD1 (5 bases). CDR3 length: 17 amino acids. CDR1 is SGDLS, CDR2 YYNGEE, per germline. The CDR3 sequence: CASSGNPTVSGANVPTF. CDR3 sequence (DNA): TGTGCCAGCAGCGGAAACCCGACAGTGTCTGGGGCCAACGTCCCGACTTTC.

This clone has only a few counts. The rearrangement uses TRBV6-1 and TRBJ1-3; D not certain. This CDR3 comprises 15 residues. CDR1 is MNHNS and CDR2 is SASEGT in the germline V gene. Trimming removed 2 bases from V and 2 bases from J, with 10 bases in between. CDR3 sequence: CASSEMEGTGNTIYF. The CDR3 coding sequence is TGTGCCAGCAGTGAAATGGAGGGTACTGGAAACACCATATATTTT.

V is TRBV20-1 and J is TRBJ2-1; tentatively, D is TRBD1 or TRBD2 (5 bases each). The ends were cut back, 2 bases at V and 7 bases at J, with 6 bases in the middle. The CDR3 has 11 residues. The germline CDR1 and CDR2 sequences are DFQATT and SNEGSKA (reference sequence). The CDR3 DNA reads TGCAGTGCTAGATGGGGGAATGAGCAGTTCTTC. This sequence encodes CSARWGNEQFF.

The chain combines TRBV4-1 with TRBJ2-7; the match to TRBD1 covers 7 bases. Trimming removed 7 bases from V and 0 bases from J; junction bases left unmatched: 3. CDR3 length: 13 amino acids. The germline CDR1 and CDR2 sequences are MGHRA and YSYEKL. The CDR3 nucleotides are TGCGCCAGCACCCAGGGGGACTCCTACGAGCAGTACTTC. Amino acid sequence: CASTQGDSYEQYF.

The chain links TRBV28 to TRBJ2-3; no reliable D call. The V end lost 0 bases, the J end lost 7 bases, and 5 bases lay between the germline ends. The CDR3 length is 12 residues. Germline V gene sequence: CDR1 MDHEN, CDR2 SYDVKM. The CDR3 region is CASSLWANTQYF. The CDR3 DNA reads as TGTGCCAGCAGTTTATGGGCGAATACGCAGTATTTT.

V gene TRBV7-2 combines with J gene TRBJ1-1; no firm D call. Germline V CDR1 and CDR2: SGHTA, FQGNSA. Trimming removed 7 bases from V and 6 bases from J, with 15 bases in between. This CDR3 is built from 13 residues. CDR3 loop: CASTNGGSPEAFF. The CDR3, as DNA: TGTGCCAGCACCAATGGAGGTTCCCCTGAAGCTTTCTTT.

This clone came up once. This chain connects TRBV28 to TRBJ1-1, with D unclear. Trimming took off 3 bases at V and 0 bases at J, with 5 bases between the two ends. Per germline, CDR1 MDHEN and CDR2 SYDVKM. The CDR3 consists of 13 residues. The CDR3 DNA follows: TGTGCCAGCAGTTTGGGGATGAACACTGAAGCTTTCTTT. Amino acid sequence: CASSLGMNTEAFF.

V and J are TRBV4-2 and TRBJ1-5; the D is unclear. The germline V gene has CDR1 LGHNA and CDR2 YNFKEQ. V was clipped by 1 base and J by 2 bases, with 12 bases between them. This CDR3 comprises 16 residues. The CDR3 DNA sequence: TGTGCCAGCAGCCAAGCATCCAGAAGGGGCAATCAGCCCCAGCATTTT. Translating gives CASSQASRRGNQPQHF.

The chain is built from TRBV5-4 and TRBJ2-7; 8 positions match TRBD1. CDR1 is SGHNT, CDR2 YYREEE, per germline (reference sequence). Germline trimming cut 5 bases from V and 1 base from J; bases unmatched to any gene: 2. The CDR3 loop spans 13 amino acids. The DNA of the CDR3 is TGTGCCAGCAGTGACAGGGGTTCCTACGAGCAGTACTTC. This translates into CASSDRGSYEQYF.

This clone was observed a handful of times. This chain connects TRBV6-4 to TRBJ2-1, with D perhaps TRBD1 (5 bases). This CDR3 contains 15 residues. CDR1 MRHNA and CDR2 SNTAGT come from the germline V gene. Trimming removed 3 bases at V and 7 bases at J, with 16 bases between. The CDR3 nucleotides are TGTGCCAGCAGTGAATTCGGTGGGTCAGGGAATGAGCAGTTCTTC. Translated: CASSEFGGSGNEQFF.

The rearrangement links TRBV19 to TRBJ2-5; no reliable D call. The CDR3 contains 15 residues. Germline loops: CDR1 LNHDA, CDR2 SQIVND (reference sequence). V was pared by 3 bases and J by 1 base, with 12 bases between. CDR3: CASSIVASPQETQYF. The CDR3 bases are TGTGCCAGTAGTATTGTGGCTTCTCCCCAAGAGACCCAGTACTTC.

This chain connects TRBV6-1 to TRBJ1-3; D perhaps matches TRBD1 (5 bases). Trimming took off 4 bases at V and 0 bases at J, with 10 bases between the two ends. The CDR3 contains 15 residues. Germline lookup yields CDR1 MNHNS and CDR2 SASEGT. Here the CDR3 DNA reads TGTGCCAGCAGTGTCGACAGTTCCTCTGGAAACACCATATATTTT. Translation gives CASSVDSSSGNTIYF.

This clone rates as hyperexpanded. V and J are TRBV19 and TRBJ2-7, with D unclear. Germline CDR1 reads LNHDA; CDR2 reads SQIVND (reference sequence). The CDR3 is 15 amino acids. V lost 0 bases, J lost 0 bases, and 9 bases lay in between. CDR3 region: CASSIDPWGSYEQYF. In DNA, the CDR3 is TGTGCCAGTAGTATAGATCCGTGGGGCTCCTACGAGCAGTACTTC.

This chain joins TRBV5-4 and TRBJ2-7; D is ambiguous. Germline CDR1 reads SGHNT; CDR2 reads YYREEE (reference sequence). This CDR3 contains 13 residues. V dropped 0 bases and J dropped 3 bases, with 7 bases sitting between them. For the CDR3, the DNA is TGTGCCAGCAGCTTGGTCCAGAGCTACGAGCAGTACTTC. It translates to CASSLVQSYEQYF. Variable domain in full (rest from reference TRBV5-4 and TRBJ2-7): ETGVTQSPTHLIKTRGQQVTLRCSSQSGHNTVSWYQQALGQGPQFIFQYYREEENGRGNFPPRFSGLQFPNYSSELNVNALELDDSALYLCASSLVQSYEQYFGPGTRLTVT.